Listed below are T cell receptor beta chains from one sample, sequenced in a study of vaccination effects on CD4 cells after COVID-19. Clones were read by immunoSEQ multiplex PCR, and TCRdb kept only the in-frame ones, dropping some. Of about 40,000 clones listed, just under 75% are singletons. No antigen has been assigned to these receptors. This sample comprised CD4+ T cells from PBMCs cultured with a peptide pool, obtained before COVID-19 vaccination. These receptors all stem from a human donor who had a prior SARS-CoV-2 infection. The CDR3 runs from the conserved cysteine through the conserved F or W. A D gene is named only where the DNA matches it firmly. Rows give clone size only sometimes, using once, few, many, or a class for an expanded clone.

>once|TRBV4-3|TRBJ1-2|.
TGCGCCAGCAGCCAAGATCTCGGGGTGCATAACTATGGCTACACCTTC
CASSQDLGVHNYGYTF
>.|TRBV5-3|TRBJ2-1|TRBD2
TGTGCCAGAAGCTTGGGGCTAGCGGACAATTACAATGAGCAGTTCTTC
CARSLGLADNYNEQFF
>.|TRBV12-5|TRBJ2-7|TRBD2
TGTGCTAGTGGTTTAGGTCTAGCGGGGGGGGAGGAGCAGTACTTC
CASGLGLAGGEEQYF
>.|TRBV11-3|TRBJ2-7|.
TGTGCCAGCAGCCAGGGCCAAAGCTCCTACGAGCAGTACTTC
CASSQGQSSYEQYF
>.|TRBV6-5|TRBJ2-7|.
TGTGCCAGCAGTTACTCGAGCAGAGTGGGATCCTACGAGCAGTACTTC
CASSYSSRVGSYEQYF
>.|TRBV7-3|TRBJ2-2|TRBD2
TGTGCCAGCAGCCGGGTAGCGGGCTGGGAGCTGTTTTTT
CASSRVAGWELFF
>.|TRBV20-1|TRBJ2-3|TRBD2
TGCAGTGCTAGTAGCGGGAGGGCTGACCTGTTGGAGCAGTATTTT
CSASSGRADLLEQYF
>.|TRBV20-1|TRBJ1-1|.
TGCAGTGCTAGTTACCCCCCGGGGAGCACTGAAGCTTTCTTT
CSASYPPGSTEAFF
>.|TRBV2|TRBJ2-3|.
TGTGCCACTGGCTATTTAGACACAGATACGCAGTATTTT
CATGYLDTDTQYF
>.|TRBV7-2|TRBJ1-1|.
TGTGCCAGCAGTTGGGCAGGGGTCTCGAACACTGAAGCTTTCTTT
CASSWAGVSNTEAFF
>.|TRBV5-4|TRBJ1-4|TRBD1
TGTGCCAGCAGCGGGGGACAGGAGTCCCTTAATGAAAAACTGTTTTTT
CASSGGQESLNEKLFF
>.|TRBV10-3|TRBJ1-2|.
TGTGCCATCAGTGAGTCAGGGGTAGATGGCTACACCTTC
CAISESGVDGYTF
>few|TRBV6-5|TRBJ2-3|.
TGTGCCAGCAGTCGTAGGAGGGGGTCAGATACGCAGTATTTT
CASSRRRGSDTQYF
>.|TRBV5-1|TRBJ1-6|.
TGCGCCAGCAGCACAGCCGGGCCCGAAAATAATTCACCCCTCCACTTT
CASSTAGPENNSPLHF
>once|TRBV4-3|TRBJ2-7|TRBD2
TGCGCCAGCAGCCCCCCCCCTGGGCTAGCGGGACCCTCCTACGAGCAGTACTTC
CASSPPPGLAGPSYEQYF
>.|TRBV6-5|TRBJ1-2|TRBD1
TGTGCCAGCAGTTACTCACGGACAGGGGGGGGCTATGGCTACACCTTC
CASSYSRTGGGYGYTF
>.|TRBV13|TRBJ2-6|.
TGTGCCAGCAGCCAGGAGGGATTTAGTGGGGCCAACGTCCTGACTTTC
CASSQEGFSGANVLTF
>.|TRBV6-2/TRBV6-3|TRBJ1-4|.
TGTGCCAGCAGTTACTCTGGTTTGGAAAAACTGTTTTTT
CASSYSGLEKLFF
>.|TRBV3-1/TRBV3-2|TRBJ2-7|.
TGTGCCAGCAGCCAAGAGGGCTTATTTACGGAGCAGTACTTC
CASSQEGLFTEQYF
>.|TRBV2|TRBJ1-6|.
TGTGCCAGCAGTGAAGAGACAGGTGAAGAAGACCTCCACTTT
CASSEETGEEDLHF
>.|TRBV19|TRBJ1-4|.
TGTGCCAGTAGTATAGGCCGGTCTGAACTGTTTTTT
CASSIGRSELFF
>.|TRBV5-4|TRBJ1-1|.
TGTGCCAGCAGCTTGAGCAGGGTAGATATCCCTGAAGCTTTCTTT
CASSLSRVDIPEAFF
>.|TRBV4-3|TRBJ1-2|TRBD1
TGCGCCAGCAGCCACACAGGGGAAGGCTACACCTTC
CASSHTGEGYTF
>.|TRBV4-2|TRBJ1-3|.
TGTGCCAGCAGCCAGCTCGACGGAGGGTATGGAAACACCATATATTTT
CASSQLDGGYGNTIYF
>.|TRBV11-2|TRBJ2-7|TRBD1
TGTGCCAGCAGGACGACAGGGACCTACGAGCAGTACTTC
CASRTTGTYEQYF
>.|TRBV6-5|TRBJ1-2|.
TGTGCCAGCAGGCAATGGGTATTGGGGGATGGCTACACCTTC
CASRQWVLGDGYTF
>.|TRBV7-2|TRBJ2-3|.
TGTGCCAGCAGCTTAAGGTCTGTAGCCGATACGCAGTATTTT
CASSLRSVADTQYF
>.|TRBV11-3|TRBJ2-3|.
TGTGCCAGCAGCTTAGAATACCCAGATACGCAGTATTTT
CASSLEYPDTQYF
>.|TRBV4-3|TRBJ1-5|.
TGCGCCAGCAGCCAAGACATTAATCAGCCCCAGCATTTT
CASSQDINQPQHF
>.|TRBV18|TRBJ1-3|.
TGTGCCAGCTCACTACATAACTCTGGAAACACCATATATTTT
CASSLHNSGNTIYF
>.|TRBV5-4|TRBJ2-2|TRBD2
TGTGCCAGCAGCTTGGTGGGCGGGGGAGACACCGGGGAGCTGTTTTTT
CASSLVGGGDTGELFF
>.|TRBV7-2|TRBJ1-2|.
TGTGCCAGCAGCTTAGACACAGGGAGGCACTATGGCTACACCTTC
CASSLDTGRHYGYTF
>.|TRBV27|TRBJ1-5|TRBD1
TGTGCCAGCAGCTACAGGGGAAGCAATCAGCCCCAGCATTTT
CASSYRGSNQPQHF
>.|TRBV4-1|TRBJ1-1|.
TGCGCCAGCAGCCAAGGGATTTTAAGGCAGTTGAACACTGAAGCTTTCTTT
CASSQGILRQLNTEAFF
>few|TRBV19|TRBJ2-7|.
TGTGCCAGTAGTGTTCACAGGTTTGCCTACGAGCAGTACTTC
CASSVHRFAYEQYF
>.|TRBV3-1/TRBV3-2|TRBJ2-5|TRBD1
TGTGCCAGCAGCCAAGTGATAGCAGGGGGCACAGAGACCCAGTACTTC
CASSQVIAGGTETQYF
>.|TRBV12-3/TRBV12-4|TRBJ1-5|TRBD1
TGTGCCAGCAGCGGGACAGGCCATCAGCCCCAGCATTTT
CASSGTGHQPQHF
>.|TRBV27|TRBJ1-1|.
TGTGCCAGCAGCGCCCTCATGAACACTGAAGCTTTCTTT
CASSALMNTEAFF
>.|TRBV7-8|TRBJ1-2|.
TGTGCCAGCAGCTTCGACCACGGGCGAGGAGGTACCTTC
CASSFDHGRGGTF
>.|TRBV30|TRBJ2-1|TRBD2
TGTGCCTGGAGTGACCTGGGGGGGGTCAGCAATGAGCAGTTCTTC
CAWSDLGGVSNEQFF
>.|TRBV30|TRBJ2-3|.
TGTGCCTGGAACCGCTTCACAGATACGCAGTATTTT
CAWNRFTDTQYF
>.|TRBV5-5|TRBJ2-7|TRBD2
TGTGCCAGCAGCGGGGGGACTAGCGGGAGCTACGAGCAGTACTTC
CASSGGTSGSYEQYF
>.|TRBV11-2|TRBJ1-1|TRBD1
TGTGCCAGCAGCTTTTCCGGGACAGGGATCACTGAAGCTTTCTTT
CASSFSGTGITEAFF
>.|TRBV27|TRBJ1-2|TRBD1
TGTGCCAGCAGTTTATCGCCCGGGACAGGGGGCAGCGGCTACACCTTC
CASSLSPGTGGSGYTF
>.|TRBV7-3|TRBJ2-5|.
TGTGCCAGCAGCCCCAGGTACTTC
CASSPRYF
>.|TRBV20-1|TRBJ1-4|.
TGCAGTGCTAGAGTCGGGACTAAACTGTTTTTT
CSARVGTKLFF
>.|TRBV7-3|TRBJ2-7|TRBD2
TGTGCCAGCAGCACTAGCGGGACGGGCGAGCAGTACTTC
CASSTSGTGEQYF
>few|TRBV24-1|TRBJ2-7|.
TGTGCCACCAGTGATCCGCGGGGAGGGGGCTGGGAGCAGTACTTC
CATSDPRGGGWEQYF
>few|TRBV30|TRBJ2-5|TRBD2
TGTGCCTGGACTGGACTAGCGGGATCAGAGACCCAGTACTTC
CAWTGLAGSETQYF
>.|TRBV9|TRBJ2-3|.
TGTGCCAGCAGCGTAGAGGCTGGTTCTAGCGCCACAGATACGCAGTATTTT
CASSVEAGSSATDTQYF
>.|TRBV19|TRBJ2-7|.
TGTGCCAGTAGTGCCCAGGGTGGATCCGAGCAGTACTTC
CASSAQGGSEQYF
>.|TRBV11-3|TRBJ1-5|.
TGTGCCAGCAGCCAAGACGGGGGAGATCAGCCCCAGCATTTT
CASSQDGGDQPQHF
>.|TRBV11-2|TRBJ2-2|TRBD2
TGTGCCAGCAGCACCAGGGTCGTCGGACTAGCGGGGAACACCGGGGAGCTGTTTTTT
CASSTRVVGLAGNTGELFF
>.|TRBV5-5|TRBJ1-3|.
TGTGCCAGCAGCTCGGTTTGGGGAGCTGCTGGAAACACCATATATTTT
CASSSVWGAAGNTIYF
>once|TRBV7-9|TRBJ1-1|.
TGTGCCAGCAGCTTAGTCCGTGACAGAGAAGCTTTCTTT
CASSLVRDREAFF
>.|TRBV6-6|TRBJ2-7|TRBD1
TGTGCCAGCAGACCCGGACAGGGCCCCTACGAGCAGTACTTC
CASRPGQGPYEQYF
>few|TRBV4-1|TRBJ2-3|TRBD2
TGCGCCAGCAGCCTCACTAGCGGGATTGTTGTTGATACGCAGTATTTT
CASSLTSGIVVDTQYF
>.|TRBV7-9|TRBJ1-1|.
TGTGCCAGCAGCCGGCAGACCACTGAAGCTTTCTTT
CASSRQTTEAFF
>.|TRBV9|TRBJ2-2|TRBD2
TGTGCCAGCAGCCCTAAGATGGAAGGGGAGGGATACACCGGGGAGCTGTTTTTT
CASSPKMEGEGYTGELFF
>.|TRBV18|TRBJ1-1|.
TGTGCCAGCTCATCCAGGGGGAACACTGAAGCTTTCTTT
CASSSRGNTEAFF